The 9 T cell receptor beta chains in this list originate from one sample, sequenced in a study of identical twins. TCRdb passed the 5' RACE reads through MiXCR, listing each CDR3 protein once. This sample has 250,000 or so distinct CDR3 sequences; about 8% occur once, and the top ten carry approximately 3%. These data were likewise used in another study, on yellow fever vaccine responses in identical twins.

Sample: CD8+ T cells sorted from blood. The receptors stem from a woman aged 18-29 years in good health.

CDR3 nucleotide sequence: TGCAGTGCCGCCCCGGGGGGGAGCAATCAGCCCCAGCATTTT. This codes for CSAAPGGSNQPQHF. This chain uses TRBV20-1 with TRBJ1-5; D perhaps matches TRBD1 (5 bases). The CDR3 extends over 14 amino acids. Between the trimmed V and J ends, which lost 6 bases and 1 base, there was a span of 13 bases. CDR1 and CDR2 from the germline V gene are DFQATT and SNEGSKA (reference sequence).

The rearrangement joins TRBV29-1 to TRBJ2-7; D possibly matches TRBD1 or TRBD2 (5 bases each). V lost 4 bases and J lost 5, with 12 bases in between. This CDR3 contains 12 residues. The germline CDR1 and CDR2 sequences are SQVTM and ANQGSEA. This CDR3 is CSVAGLGDEQYF. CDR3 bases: TGCAGCGTTGCGGGGCTCGGGGACGAGCAGTACTTC.

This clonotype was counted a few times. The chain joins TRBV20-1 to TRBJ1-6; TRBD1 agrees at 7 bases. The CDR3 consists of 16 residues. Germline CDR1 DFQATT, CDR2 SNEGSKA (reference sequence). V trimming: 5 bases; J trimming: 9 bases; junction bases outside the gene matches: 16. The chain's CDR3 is CSALGQALGEGSPLHF. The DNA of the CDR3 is TGCAGTGCTCTAGGACAGGCCCTGGGCGAGGGTTCACCCCTCCACTTT.

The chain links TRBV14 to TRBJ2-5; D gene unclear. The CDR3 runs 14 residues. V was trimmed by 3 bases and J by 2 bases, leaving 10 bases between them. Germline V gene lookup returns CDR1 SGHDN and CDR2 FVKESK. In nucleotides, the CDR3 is TGTGCCAGCAGCCAGGCTCGCTATCAAGAGACCCAGTACTTC. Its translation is CASSQARYQETQYF.

The CDR3: CASSQTGGEQYF. CDR3 coding DNA: TGTGCCAGCAGCCAAACAGGGGGCGAGCAGTACTTC. This chain connects TRBV7-9 to TRBJ2-7; 8 bases agree with TRBD1. The length of the CDR3 is 12 residues. Unmatched junction bases numbered 3, after V lost 5 bases and J lost 6 bases. CDR1 and CDR2 (germline): SEHNR, FQNEAQ (reference sequence).

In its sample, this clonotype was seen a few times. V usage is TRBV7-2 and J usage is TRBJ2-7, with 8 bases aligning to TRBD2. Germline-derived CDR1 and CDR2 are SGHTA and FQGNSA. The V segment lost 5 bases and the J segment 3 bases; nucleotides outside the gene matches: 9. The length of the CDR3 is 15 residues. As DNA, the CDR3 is TGTGCCAGCAGCCCCTTAACTAGCGGAGGCTACGAGCAGTACTTC. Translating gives CASSPLTSGGYEQYF.

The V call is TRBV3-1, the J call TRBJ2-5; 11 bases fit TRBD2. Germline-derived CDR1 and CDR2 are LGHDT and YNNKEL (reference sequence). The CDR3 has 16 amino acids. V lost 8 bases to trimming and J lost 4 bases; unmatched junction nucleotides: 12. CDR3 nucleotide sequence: TGTGCCAGCTCCCCTGAGGTAGCGGGGGGGCGAGAGACCCAGTACTTC. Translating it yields CASSPEVAGGRETQYF.

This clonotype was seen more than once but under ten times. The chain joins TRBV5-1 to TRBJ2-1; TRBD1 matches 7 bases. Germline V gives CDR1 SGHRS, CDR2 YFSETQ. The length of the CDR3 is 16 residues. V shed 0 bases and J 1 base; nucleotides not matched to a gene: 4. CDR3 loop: CASSLGQGRSYNEQFF. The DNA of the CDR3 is TGCGCCAGCAGCTTGGGACAGGGCAGGTCCTACAATGAGCAGTTCTTC.

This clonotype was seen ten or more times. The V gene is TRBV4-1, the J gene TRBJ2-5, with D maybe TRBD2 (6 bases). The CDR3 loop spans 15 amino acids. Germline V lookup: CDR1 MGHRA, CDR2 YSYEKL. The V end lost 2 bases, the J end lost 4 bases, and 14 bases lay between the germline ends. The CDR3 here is CASSQTSWGVETQYF. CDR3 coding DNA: TGCGCCAGCAGCCAAACCTCCTGGGGGGTAGAGACCCAGTACTTC.